These 7 T cell receptor beta chains were all obtained from the same sample, sequenced in a study of identical twins. TCRdb ran MiXCR on the 5' RACE reads and lists one entry per CDR3 protein. Of about 450,000 distinct CDR3 sequences in the sample, approximately 17% were seen once. Material: naive T cells sorted from blood. The receptor set was obtained from a man aged 50 or older in good health.

This clonotype was observed at least ten times. The chain links TRBV6-5 to TRBJ2-1, with D unresolved. V gave up 2 bases and J gave up 0 bases, with 11 bases separating them. The CDR3 extends over 16 amino acids. Germline CDR1 and CDR2: MNHEY and SVGAGI. CDR3 coding DNA: TGTGCCAGCAGTTACAGATCAGAGAGCTCCTACAATGAGCAGTTCTTC. Translated, it gives CASSYRSESSYNEQFF.

This clonotype was picked up many times. This chain connects TRBV15 to TRBJ2-5; D is unresolved. The CDR3 runs 12 residues. CDR1 and CDR2 (germline): LNHNV, YYDKDF (reference sequence). V lost 2 bases and J lost 7, with 8 bases in between. DNA for the CDR3: TGTGCCACCAGCAGACCAACCGGGACCCAGTACTTC. This encodes CATSRPTGTQYF. The whole variable domain, remainder taken from reference TRBV15 and TRBJ2-5, is DAMVIQNPRYQVTQFGKPVTLSCSQTLNHNVMYWYQQKSSQAPKLLFHYYDKDFNNEADTPDNFQSRRPNTSFCFLDIRSPGLGDTAMYLCATSRPTGTQYFGPGTRLLVL.

The chain recombines TRBV10-3 with TRBJ2-5; D perhaps matches TRBD2 (6 bases). CDR3 length: 15 residues. The V end lost 3 bases, the J end lost 4 bases, and 15 bases lay between the germline ends. Germline V gene lookup returns CDR1 ENHRY and CDR2 SYGVKD. The CDR3, as DNA: TGTGCCATCAGTGATTCCGCGGGGACCGGAGAGACCCAGTACTTC. It is translated as CAISDSAGTGETQYF.

The rearrangement uses TRBV3-1 and TRBJ2-1; TRBD2 agrees at 9 bases. This CDR3 spans 16 amino acids. With 4 bases clipped from V and 2 bases from J, the junction kept 6 bases outside the gene matches. Germline lookup yields CDR1 LGHDT and CDR2 YNNKEL (reference sequence). Written as DNA, the CDR3 is TGTGCCAGCAGCCCGGATAGCGGGAGCGCCTACAATGAGCAGTTCTTC. Protein product: CASSPDSGSAYNEQFF.

CDR3 loop: CSVESVGEKLFF. The CDR3 nucleotides are TGCAGCGTTGAGTCAGTGGGAGAAAAACTGTTTTTT. The J gene is TRBJ1-4, the V gene TRBV29-1; D remains ambiguous. V was cut by 3 bases and J by 8 bases, with 10 bases left in between. The germline V gene has CDR1 SQVTM and CDR2 ANQGSEA. CDR3 size: 12 residues.

There are a few counts of this clonotype. The chain is built from TRBV6-2 or TRBV6-3 and TRBJ2-3; a possible D gene is TRBD1 (6 bases). Germline values: CDR1 MNHEY, CDR2 SVGEGT. V was pared by 6 bases and J by 4 bases, with 17 bases between. This CDR3 spans 15 amino acids. Here the CDR3 reads CASSYWPQGADTQYF. The CDR3 DNA follows: TGTGCCAGCAGCTATTGGCCACAGGGTGCAGATACGCAGTATTTT.

The gene calls are TRBV10-3 and TRBJ1-2, with TRBD1 as a possible D gene (5 bases). Germline-derived CDR1 and CDR2 are ENHRY and SYGVKD. V lost 7 bases to trimming and J lost 3 bases, with 15 bases between them. The CDR3 runs 14 residues. CDR3 DNA sequence: TGTGCCATCACCAGGAACGGGGCGGACTATGGCTACACCTTC. It translates to CAITRNGADYGYTF.